The sequence of this TCR beta chain was determined in a study of blood T cell repertoires in COVID-19. V was shortened by 10 bases and J by 3 bases, with 13 bases between the two germline ends. Germline V gene lookup returns CDR1 SEHNR and CDR2 FQNEAQ (reference sequence). The CDR3 length is 13 residues. Participant age was about 18 to 89 years, and participants resided in 25 or so US areas. Before being deemed recovered, Cohort 3 donors had two negative PCRs, clearance, or symptom resolution. This clone occurred a few times. Repertoires were generated with immunoSEQ multiplex PCR, while TCRdb's copy carries only in-frame clones and drops some. This table has roughly 230,000 clones, roughly four fifths appearing once.

This TCR derives from a man in his forties or fifties who had recovered from COVID-19. The chain couples TRBV7-9 to TRBJ2-1; the D gene is possibly TRBD2 (6 bases). Specimen: PBMCs or T cells enriched from blood (not recorded which). CDR3: CATRGGDYNEQFF. The CDR3 nucleotides are TGTGCCACCCGGGGCGGGGACTACAATGAGCAGTTCTTC.